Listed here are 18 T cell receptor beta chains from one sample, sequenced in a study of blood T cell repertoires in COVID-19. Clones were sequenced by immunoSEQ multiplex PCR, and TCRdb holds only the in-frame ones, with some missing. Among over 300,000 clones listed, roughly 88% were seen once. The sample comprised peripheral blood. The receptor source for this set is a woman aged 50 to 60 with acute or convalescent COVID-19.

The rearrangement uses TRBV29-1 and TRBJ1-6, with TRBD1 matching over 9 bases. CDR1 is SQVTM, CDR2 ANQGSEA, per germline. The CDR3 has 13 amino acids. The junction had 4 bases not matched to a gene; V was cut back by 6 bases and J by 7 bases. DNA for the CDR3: TGCAGCGTAGGGACAGGGCGCAATTCACCCCTCCACTTT. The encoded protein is CSVGTGRNSPLHF.

CDR3 nucleotides: TGTGCCAGCTCACAGGGGATTGCTAACTATGGCTACACCTTC. This codes for CASSQGIANYGYTF. This chain connects TRBV18 to TRBJ1-2; TRBD1 is a possible D gene (5 bases). The CDR3 sequence is 14 residues long. The ends were cut back, 4 bases at V and 0 bases at J, with 9 bases in the middle. Germline-derived CDR1 and CDR2 are KGHSH and LQKENI. Full variable domain (missing parts from reference TRBV18 and TRBJ1-2): NAGVMQNPRHLVRRRGQEARLRCSPMKGHSHVYWYRQLPEEGLKFMVYLQKENIIDESGMPKERFSAEFPKEGPSILRIQQVVRGDSAAYFCASSQGIANYGYTFGSGTRLTVV.

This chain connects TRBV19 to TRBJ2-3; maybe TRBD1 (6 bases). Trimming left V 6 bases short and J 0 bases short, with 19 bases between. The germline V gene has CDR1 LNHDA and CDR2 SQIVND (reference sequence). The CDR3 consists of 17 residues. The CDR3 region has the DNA TGTGCCAGTAGCCCCTTGGACAGCTATTCTAGCACAGATACGCAGTATTTT. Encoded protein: CASSPLDSYSSTDTQYF.

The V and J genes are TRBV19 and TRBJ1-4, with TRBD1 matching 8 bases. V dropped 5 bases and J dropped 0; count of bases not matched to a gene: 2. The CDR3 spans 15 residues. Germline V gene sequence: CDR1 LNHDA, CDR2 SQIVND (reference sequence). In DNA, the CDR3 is TGTGCCAGTAGTCCAGGGGGCGCAACTAATGAAAAACTGTTTTTT. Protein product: CASSPGGATNEKLFF.

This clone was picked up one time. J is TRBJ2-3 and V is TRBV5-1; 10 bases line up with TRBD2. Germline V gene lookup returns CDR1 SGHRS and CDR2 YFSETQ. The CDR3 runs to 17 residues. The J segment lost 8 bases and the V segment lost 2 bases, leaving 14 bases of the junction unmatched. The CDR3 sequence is CASSFRSLAGAEGTQYF. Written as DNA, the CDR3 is TGCGCCAGCAGCTTTCGATCGCTAGCGGGAGCGGAGGGTACGCAGTATTTT.

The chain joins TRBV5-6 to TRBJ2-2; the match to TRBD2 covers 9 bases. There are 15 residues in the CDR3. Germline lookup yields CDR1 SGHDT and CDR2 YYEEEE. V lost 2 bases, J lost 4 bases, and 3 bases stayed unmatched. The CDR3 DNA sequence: TGTGCCAGCAGCTTAGGCGGGAGGGGCACCGGGGAGCTGTTTTTT. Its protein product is CASSLGGRGTGELFF.

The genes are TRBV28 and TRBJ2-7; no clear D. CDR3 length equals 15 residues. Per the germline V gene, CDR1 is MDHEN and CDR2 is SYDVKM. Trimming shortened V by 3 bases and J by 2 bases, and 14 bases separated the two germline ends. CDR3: CASSLMVMATYEQYF. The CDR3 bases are TGTGCCAGCAGTTTGATGGTGATGGCAACCTACGAGCAGTACTTC.

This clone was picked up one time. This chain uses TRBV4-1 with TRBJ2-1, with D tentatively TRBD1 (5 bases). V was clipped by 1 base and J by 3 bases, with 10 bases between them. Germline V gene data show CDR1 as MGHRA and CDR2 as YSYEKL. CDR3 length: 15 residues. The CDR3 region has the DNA TGCGCCAGCAGCCAAGTATCAGGGCGCTACAATGAGCAGTTCTTC. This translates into CASSQVSGRYNEQFF.

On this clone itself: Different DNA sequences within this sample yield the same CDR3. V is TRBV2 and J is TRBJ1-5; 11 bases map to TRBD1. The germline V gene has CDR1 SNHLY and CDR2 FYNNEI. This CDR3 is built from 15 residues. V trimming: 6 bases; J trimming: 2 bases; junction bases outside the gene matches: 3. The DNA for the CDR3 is TGTGCCAGCAGCGGACAGGGGGCGGGCAATCAGCCCCAGCATTTT. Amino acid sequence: CASSGQGAGNQPQHF.

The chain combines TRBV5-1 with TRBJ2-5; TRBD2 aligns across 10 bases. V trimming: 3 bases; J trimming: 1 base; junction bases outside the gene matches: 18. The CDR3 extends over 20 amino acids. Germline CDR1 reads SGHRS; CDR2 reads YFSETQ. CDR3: CASSYPLSGRDITIQETQYF. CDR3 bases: TGCGCCAGCAGCTACCCCCTAAGCGGGAGGGACATAACGATCCAAGAGACCCAGTACTTC.

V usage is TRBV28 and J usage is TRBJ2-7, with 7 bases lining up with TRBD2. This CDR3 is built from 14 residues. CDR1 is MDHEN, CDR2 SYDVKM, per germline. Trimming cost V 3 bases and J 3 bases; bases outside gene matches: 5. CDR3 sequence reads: CASSLTLAIYEQYF. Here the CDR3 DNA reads TGTGCCAGCAGTTTGACACTAGCGATCTACGAGCAGTACTTC.

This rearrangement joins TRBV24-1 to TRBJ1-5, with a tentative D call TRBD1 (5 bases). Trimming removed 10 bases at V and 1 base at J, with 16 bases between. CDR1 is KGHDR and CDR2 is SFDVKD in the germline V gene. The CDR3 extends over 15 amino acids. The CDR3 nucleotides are TGTGCCACACAATCCCCTGGGGCCAGCAATCAGCCCCAGCATTTT. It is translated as CATQSPGASNQPQHF.

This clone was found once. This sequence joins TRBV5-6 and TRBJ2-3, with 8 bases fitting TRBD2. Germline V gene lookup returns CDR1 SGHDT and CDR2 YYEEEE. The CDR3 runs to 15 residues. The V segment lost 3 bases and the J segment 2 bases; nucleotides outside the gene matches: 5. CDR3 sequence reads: CASSSKRGSTDTQYF. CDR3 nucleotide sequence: TGTGCCAGCAGCTCCAAGCGGGGGTCCACAGATACGCAGTATTTT.

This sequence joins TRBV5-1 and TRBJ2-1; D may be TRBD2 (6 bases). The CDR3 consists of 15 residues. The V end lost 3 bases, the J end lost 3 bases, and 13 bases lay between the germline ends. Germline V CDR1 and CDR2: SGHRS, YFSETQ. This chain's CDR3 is CASSSGGPIYNEQFF. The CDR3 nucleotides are TGCGCCAGCAGCTCTGGAGGGCCCATCTACAATGAGCAGTTCTTC.

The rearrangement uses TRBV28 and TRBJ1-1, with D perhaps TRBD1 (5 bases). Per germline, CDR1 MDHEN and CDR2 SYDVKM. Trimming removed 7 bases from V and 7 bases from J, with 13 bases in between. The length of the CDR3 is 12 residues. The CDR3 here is CASNGATYEAFF. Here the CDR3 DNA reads TGTGCCAGCAATGGGGCGACTTATGAAGCTTTCTTT.

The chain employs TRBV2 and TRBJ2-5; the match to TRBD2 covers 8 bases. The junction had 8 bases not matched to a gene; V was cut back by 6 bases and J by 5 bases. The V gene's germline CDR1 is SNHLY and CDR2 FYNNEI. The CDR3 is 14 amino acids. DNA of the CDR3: TGTGCCAGCAGGGCAACGGGAGGGGGGGAGACCCAGTACTTC. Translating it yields CASRATGGGETQYF.

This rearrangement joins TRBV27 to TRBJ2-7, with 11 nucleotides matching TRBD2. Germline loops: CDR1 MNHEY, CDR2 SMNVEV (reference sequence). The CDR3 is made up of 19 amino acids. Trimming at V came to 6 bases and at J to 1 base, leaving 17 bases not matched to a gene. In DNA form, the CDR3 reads TGTGCCAGCAGCAAAGCCAATCTAGCGGGAGGTCCGAGGTCCTACGAGCAGTACTTC. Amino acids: CASSKANLAGGPRSYEQYF.

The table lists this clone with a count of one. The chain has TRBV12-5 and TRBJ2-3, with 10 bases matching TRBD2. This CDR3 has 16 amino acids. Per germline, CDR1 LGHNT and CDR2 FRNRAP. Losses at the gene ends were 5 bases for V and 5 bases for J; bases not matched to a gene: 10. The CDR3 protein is CASGLPGTSAVDTQYF. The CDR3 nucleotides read TGTGCTAGTGGTCTTCCCGGGACTAGCGCCGTAGATACGCAGTATTTT.